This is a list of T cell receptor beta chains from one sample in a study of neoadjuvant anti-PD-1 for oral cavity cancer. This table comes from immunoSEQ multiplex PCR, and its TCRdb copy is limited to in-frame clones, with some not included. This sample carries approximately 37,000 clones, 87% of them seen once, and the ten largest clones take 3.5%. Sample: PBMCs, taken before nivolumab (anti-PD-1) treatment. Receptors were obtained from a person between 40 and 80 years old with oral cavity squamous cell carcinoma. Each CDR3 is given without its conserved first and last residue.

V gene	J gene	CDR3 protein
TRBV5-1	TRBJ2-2	ASSLKGSGELF
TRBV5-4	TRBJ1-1	ASSLGGFSAEGGAF
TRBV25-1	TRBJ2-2	ASRASFANTGELF
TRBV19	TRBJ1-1	ASSQTVNTEAF
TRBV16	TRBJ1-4	ASSQSGGLGEKLF
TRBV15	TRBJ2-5	ATSRASRVAGPRETQY
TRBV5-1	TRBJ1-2	ASSLGGGNLNYGYT
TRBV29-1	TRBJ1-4	SVYNREEKLF
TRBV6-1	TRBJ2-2	ASSEATGGTGELF
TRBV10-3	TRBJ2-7	AISVSLIAGKSYEQY
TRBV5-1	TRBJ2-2	ASSLVRGSTGELF
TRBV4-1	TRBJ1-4	ASSQFEDRAEKLF
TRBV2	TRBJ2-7	ASNRKWQGGSNEQY
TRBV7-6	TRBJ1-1	ASSHLQPAEAF
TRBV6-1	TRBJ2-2	ASSGQGPGELF
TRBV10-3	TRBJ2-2	ASTTPNTGELF
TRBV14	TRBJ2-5	ASSRLRSGQGRETQY
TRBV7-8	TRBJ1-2	ASSLWGQPEVDYGYT
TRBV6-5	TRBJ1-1	ASRAGQVNTEAF
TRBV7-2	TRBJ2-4	ASSPGQAANIQY
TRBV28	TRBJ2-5	ASSFQLAGGTKETQY
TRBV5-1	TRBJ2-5	ASSLGLQETQY
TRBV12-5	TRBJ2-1	ASAPGLPPNNEQF
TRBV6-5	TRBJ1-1	ASSYSNRGSTEAF
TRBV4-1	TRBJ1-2	ASSYGTRDGYT